This T cell receptor (beta chain) was observed in a study of vaccination effects on CD4 cells after COVID-19. Study-level information: Samples were taken post-vaccine, and their median timing was 72 days after the second dose. Overall study results and limits: Limitations: small convalescent group and missing early post-infection timepoints.

Points on this clone: Its antigen is not known.

The repertoire was sequenced with immunoSEQ multiplex PCR; TCRdb's copy has only in-frame clones and lacks some. Seen here are 25,000 to 30,000 clones, 74% observed once, and the top ten hold roughly 16%. Before any sequencing was done, the ViraFEST assay used viral peptide pools to expand antigen-specific CD4+ T cells. Investigators separated out CD4+ T cells once about 10 days of culture had passed. Either the BNT162b2 or mRNA-1273 vaccine was given to participants in two doses. The study found no prior SARS-CoV-2 infection in the vaccine recipients, who tested negative for nucleocapsid antibodies. Wells each received some 2.2 million PBMC, cultured with about 10 IU/ml IL-2 and 10 ug/ml peptides. CDR3 length: 13 residues. The germline V gene encodes CDR1 SGDLS and CDR2 YYNGEE. Trimming removed 0 bases from V and 3 bases from J, with 4 bases in between.

The sample consisted of CD4+ T cells from PBMCs cultured with HCoV-OC43 spike peptides, taken after COVID-19 vaccination. The subset was: HCoV-OC43 spike overlapping peptide pool stimulation. The chain joins TRBV9 to TRBJ2-1; D remains unclear. The sequence was collected from a human donor who received a COVID-19 vaccine. The CDR3 loop reads CASSVADYNEQFF. CDR3 in DNA: TGTGCCAGCAGCGTAGCGGACTACAATGAGCAGTTCTTC.